These 27 T cell receptor beta chains were all obtained from the same sample, sequenced in a study of blood T cells in healthy people across ages. With a J-beta primer mix and a sample-barcoded 5' primer, a second PCR ran about 7 to 12 cycles. Each CDR3 protein is one row after TCRdb ran MiXCR on the 5' RACE reads. The sample lists fewer than 600,000 distinct CDR3 sequences, about 28% occurring once. Another study also made use of these data, one on T cells of mothers and their children.

The sequencing sample was made of blood. The receptors originated from a boy younger than 10 in good health.

This clonotype appeared a few times. The chain carries TRBV3-1 and TRBJ1-3; D remains ambiguous. V was clipped by 4 bases and J by 2 bases, with 15 bases between them. This CDR3 is built from 16 residues. Germline loops: CDR1 LGHDT, CDR2 YNNKEL (reference sequence). The CDR3 is CASSPSGNVAGNTIYF. CDR3 bases: TGTGCCAGCAGCCCTAGCGGAAACGTTGCTGGAAACACCATATATTTT.

The CDR3 sequence is CASSLWGRAEENEQFF. As DNA, the CDR3 is TGTGCCAGCAGCCTCTGGGGCAGGGCAGAGGAAAATGAGCAGTTCTTC. V gene TRBV14 combines with J gene TRBJ2-1; D possibly corresponds to TRBD1 (5 bases). This CDR3 has 16 residues. CDR1 is SGHDN, CDR2 FVKESK, per germline. Trimming removed 4 bases at V and 7 bases at J, with 20 bases between. Together with reference TRBV14 and TRBJ2-1, the CDR3 gives the full variable domain: EAGVTQFPSHSVIEKGQTVTLRCDPISGHDNLYWYRRVMGKEIKFLLHFVKESKQDESGMPNNRFLAERTGGTYSTLKVQPAELEDSGVYFCASSLWGRAEENEQFFGPGTRLTVL.

This clonotype showed up just a few times. The chain couples TRBV29-1 to TRBJ2-4; D call uncertain. The V and J ends lost 1 base and 4 bases respectively, with 5 bases between them. This CDR3 comprises 12 residues. Germline CDR1 reads SQVTM; CDR2 reads ANQGSEA. DNA of the CDR3: TGCAGCGTTGAAGCAGAGAAAAACATTCAGTACTTC. It specifies CSVEAEKNIQYF.

This clonotype was detected only a few times. The chain employs TRBV3-1 and TRBJ2-3, with 11 bases that match TRBD2. Losses at the gene ends were 1 base for V and 2 bases for J; bases not matched to a gene: 2. This CDR3 is 16 amino acids long. Germline CDR1 and CDR2: LGHDT and YNNKEL (reference sequence). CDR3 sequence reads: CASSQGLAGTTDTQYF. The CDR3 DNA reads TGTGCCAGCAGCCAAGGACTAGCGGGGACCACAGATACGCAGTATTTT.

The rearrangement uses TRBV14 and TRBJ1-4, with TRBD1 identical over 8 bases. This CDR3 is 16 amino acids long. The germline V gene has CDR1 SGHDN and CDR2 FVKESK. V was pared by 1 base and J by 6 bases, with 7 bases of the junction left unmatched. The chain's CDR3 is CASSQVDRGRDEKLFF. CDR3 DNA: TGTGCCAGCAGCCAAGTCGACAGGGGCCGGGATGAAAAACTGTTTTTT. Full variable domain (outside the CDR3, taken from reference TRBV14 and TRBJ1-4): EAGVTQFPSHSVIEKGQTVTLRCDPISGHDNLYWYRRVMGKEIKFLLHFVKESKQDESGMPNNRFLAERTGGTYSTLKVQPAELEDSGVYFCASSQVDRGRDEKLFFGSGTQLSVL.

This clonotype was seen a few times. V gene TRBV4-2 combines with J gene TRBJ2-3, with D perhaps TRBD2 (6 bases). CDR1 is LGHNA and CDR2 is YNFKEQ in the germline V gene. The CDR3 consists of 15 residues. Trimming shortened V by 1 base and J by 3 bases, and 11 bases separated the two germline ends. The CDR3 region has the DNA TGTGCCAGCAGCCAAGTCGCGGGACCAACAGATACGCAGTATTTT. It is translated as CASSQVAGPTDTQYF.

This clonotype was detected only a few times. The V gene is TRBV10-1, the J gene TRBJ2-1; D perhaps matches TRBD2 (6 bases). Germline V CDR1 and CDR2: WNHNN, SYGVQD (reference sequence). The CDR3 extends over 14 amino acids. Trimming removed 0 bases at V and 8 bases at J, with 11 bases between. CDR3 DNA sequence: TGCGCCAGCAGTGAGTCGATTCCGGGGGATGAGCAGTTCTTC. Protein product: CASSESIPGDEQFF.

This chain connects TRBV7-2 to TRBJ2-4; tentative D call: TRBD2 (5 bases). Trimming removed 5 bases at V and 9 bases at J, with 17 bases between. The CDR3 loop spans 14 amino acids. CDR1 is SGHTA and CDR2 is FQGNSA in the germline V gene. The CDR3 reads CASSNRGISGIQYF. CDR3 nucleotides: TGTGCCAGCAGCAACCGAGGGATCTCAGGCATTCAGTACTTC.

The chain recombines TRBV6-5 with TRBJ1-5; no definite D call. Germline values: CDR1 MNHEY, CDR2 SVGAGI. V lost 6 bases to trimming and J lost 0 bases, with 12 bases between them. CDR3 length: 15 amino acids. The CDR3 loop is CASRTDGDSNQPQHF. In nucleotides, the CDR3 is TGTGCCAGCAGAACGGACGGGGATAGCAATCAGCCCCAGCATTTT.

The table lists this clonotype with a few counts. The rearrangement uses TRBV20-1 and TRBJ2-5; TRBD2 matches at 13 bases. The J call may be in error: the DNA end matches TRBJ2-7 better. Per germline, CDR1 DFQATT and CDR2 SNEGSKA (reference sequence). The CDR3 length is 14 residues. The CDR3 loop is CSATTSGGTYEQYF. CDR3 nucleotide sequence: TGCAGTGCGACGACTAGCGGGGGGACCTACGAGCAGTACTTC.

The chain uses TRBV20-1 and TRBJ2-3; 7 bases align to TRBD2. Germline V lookup: CDR1 DFQATT, CDR2 SNEGSKA (reference sequence). V gave up 3 bases and J gave up 1 base; unmatched junction bases: 7. The CDR3 length is 15 residues. In nucleotides, the CDR3 is TGCAGTGCTAGCGGCAGCGGGACTGGCACAGATACGCAGTATTTT. As protein: CSASGSGTGTDTQYF.

This clonotype occurred a few times. DNA of the CDR3: TGTGCCAGCAGCGTAGAGGCTAGCTCCCAAGAGACCCAGTACTTC. It yields the protein CASSVEASSQETQYF. The chain couples TRBV9 to TRBJ2-5, with D possibly TRBD2 on 5 matching bases. Between the trimmed V and J ends, which lost 0 bases and 1 base, there was a span of 10 bases. CDR1 and CDR2 (germline): SGDLS, YYNGEE. The CDR3 loop spans 15 amino acids.

As regards this clonotype: An end of the junction does not agree with germline; a read error may underlie this. The chain is built from TRBV13 and TRBJ2-3; D call uncertain. CDR3 length equals 13 residues. Germline loops: CDR1 PRHDT, CDR2 FYEKMQ (reference sequence). This CDR3 reads CASSLVASDTLYF. In DNA form, the CDR3 reads TGTGCCAGCAGCTTAGTGGCCTCAGATACGCTGTATTTT.

The V gene is TRBV27, the J gene TRBJ2-3; D unresolved. The CDR3 has 15 residues. The V end was cut by 2 bases, the J end by 6 bases, with 15 bases between. Germline V CDR1 and CDR2: MNHEY, SMNVEV (reference sequence). CDR3 loop: CASSLTASPGDTQYF. Here the CDR3 DNA reads TGTGCCAGCAGTTTAACGGCTTCTCCCGGGGATACGCAGTATTTT.

This clonotype was counted a few times. An end of the junction does not agree with germline; a read error may underlie this. This rearrangement joins TRBV7-2 to TRBJ2-1; D remains ambiguous. CDR3 length equals 11 residues. CDR1 is SGHTA and CDR2 is FQGNSA in the germline V gene. CDR3 DNA: TGCGCCAGCAGCTTAGGTCGCGGGCAGTTCTTC. This gives the protein CASSLGRGQFF.

This clonotype was found a few times. J is TRBJ2-2 and V is TRBV5-8; 12 positions agree with TRBD2. Germline V CDR1 and CDR2: SGHTS, YDEGEE. The V and J ends lost 4 bases and 6 bases, in that order; junction bases with no gene match: 1. The CDR3 extends over 14 amino acids. The CDR3 coding sequence is TGTGCCAGCAGCGGGACTAGCGGGCCCGGGGAGCTGTTTTTT. This translates into CASSGTSGPGELFF.

This clonotype has a count of ten or more. CDR3 sequence reads: CASSEYSPNRGQSYNEQFF. The CDR3 nucleotides read TGTGCCAGCAGTGAATATTCCCCTAACAGGGGGCAAAGCTACAATGAGCAGTTCTTC. J is TRBJ2-1 and V is TRBV25-1, with 9 nucleotides matching TRBD1. Germline CDR1 is MGHDK and CDR2 is SYGVNS. V lost 0 bases to trimming and J lost 3 bases; unmatched junction nucleotides: 12. There are 19 residues in the CDR3.

This clonotype was observed a few times. The V call is TRBV6-5, the J call TRBJ2-5; 8 positions agree with TRBD2. CDR3 length: 15 amino acids. Per germline, CDR1 MNHEY and CDR2 SVGAGI. The junction had 4 bases not matched to a gene; V was cut back by 0 bases and J by 4 bases. CDR3 region: CASSYSIAGLETQYF. CDR3 bases: TGTGCCAGCAGTTACTCGATAGCGGGGTTAGAGACCCAGTACTTC.

The chain recombines TRBV5-1 with TRBJ2-7; TRBD1 is a possible D gene (5 bases). The germline V gene has CDR1 SGHRS and CDR2 YFSETQ. The CDR3 length is 15 residues. The germline V and J ends were trimmed by 4 bases and 0 bases, with 14 bases remaining between them. In nucleotides, the CDR3 is TGCGCCAGCAGCCAGACAGTGCTAAGCTCCTACGAGCAGTACGTC. Its translation is CASSQTVLSSYEQYV.

This clonotype was seen only a few times. This chain links TRBV6-2 or TRBV6-3 with TRBJ2-7, with D possibly TRBD2 on 6 matching bases. V was clipped by 5 bases and J by 4 bases, with 18 bases between them. The CDR3 runs 15 residues. Per the germline V gene, CDR1 is MNHEY and CDR2 is SVGEGT. The CDR3, as DNA: TGTGCCAGCAGTCCCGCCGGGACTGGGATTTACGAGCAGTACTTC. Translating it yields CASSPAGTGIYEQYF.

The chain links TRBV12-3 or TRBV12-4 to TRBJ2-3, with D tentatively TRBD1 (6 bases). Trimming removed 6 bases at V and 1 base at J, with 14 bases between. The CDR3 runs to 15 residues. The CDR3 is CASRLAAGGTDTQYF. The CDR3 nucleotides read TGTGCCAGCAGGCTCGCGGCAGGGGGCACAGATACGCAGTATTTT.

The chain recombines TRBV7-9 with TRBJ1-4, with TRBD1 identical over 9 bases. The ends lost 5 bases at V and 2 bases at J; junction bases unmatched: 6. The CDR3 has 16 amino acids. Germline lookup yields CDR1 SEHNR and CDR2 FQNEAQ (reference sequence). The CDR3 loop is CASSLTGGHTNEKLFF. The CDR3 nucleotides are TGTGCCAGCAGCCTGACAGGGGGACACACTAATGAAAAACTGTTTTTT.

The chain links TRBV3-1 to TRBJ2-5, with 7 positions matching TRBD2. The germline CDR1 and CDR2 sequences are LGHDT and YNNKEL (reference sequence). The CDR3 has 15 residues. The J segment lost 0 bases and the V segment lost 3 bases, leaving 4 bases of the junction unmatched. The CDR3 region has the DNA TGTGCCAGCAGCCAGCCTCTAGCGGACCAAGAGACCCAGTACTTC. Translation: CASSQPLADQETQYF.

The chain combines TRBV11-3 with TRBJ2-7, with D possibly called TRBD1 or TRBD2 (5 bases each). The CDR3 consists of 16 residues. Trimming stripped 5 bases from V and 1 base from J, with 18 bases between. Per the germline V gene, CDR1 is SGHNT and CDR2 is YENEEA. The CDR3 DNA reads as TGTGCCAGCAGCCCCAGTCGTGGGGGTCCGTCCTACGAGCAGTACTTC. Amino acids: CASSPSRGGPSYEQYF.

This clonotype was recorded a few times. V and J are TRBV7-9 and TRBJ2-2, with D maybe TRBD2 (5 bases). This CDR3 is 17 amino acids long. Germline CDR1 SEHNR, CDR2 FQNEAQ (reference sequence). Trimming removed 1 base from V and 0 bases from J, with 12 bases in between. The CDR3 sequence: CASSLGRPGTNTGELFF. CDR3 DNA sequence: TGTGCCAGCAGCTTAGGCCGACCGGGAACGAACACCGGGGAGCTGTTTTTT. The full variable domain, completed using reference TRBV7-9 and TRBJ2-2, is DTGVSQNPRHKITKRGQNVTFRCDPISEHNRLYWYRQTLGQGPEFLTYFQNEAQLEKSRLLSDRFSAERPKGSFSTLEIQRTEQGDSAMYLCASSLGRPGTNTGELFFGEGSRLTVL.

This rearrangement joins TRBV7-9 to TRBJ1-4; D might be TRBD1 (5 bases). The CDR3 totals 16 residues. Germline CDR1 is SEHNR and CDR2 is FQNEAQ (reference sequence). Trimming removed 3 bases from V and 6 bases from J, with 17 bases in between. The CDR3 sequence: CASSLTDAGTDEKLFF. The CDR3 bases are TGTGCCAGCAGCTTGACCGACGCAGGGACGGATGAAAAACTGTTTTTT.

This clonotype has only a few counts. The V and J genes are TRBV10-3 and TRBJ2-5; D is uncertain. Germline CDR1 ENHRY, CDR2 SYGVKD. The CDR3 length is 13 residues. V lost 4 bases and J 2 bases, leaving 8 bases between the germline ends. CDR3: CAISGTDQETQYF. The CDR3 DNA sequence: TGTGCCATCAGTGGAACGGATCAAGAGACCCAGTACTTC.